Presented here are 27 T cell receptor beta chains from one specimen sequenced in a study of molecular identifiers for immune sequencing clone quantification. MiXCR was run by TCRdb on the PCR reads, yielding one entry per CDR3 protein. The sample has 10,000 or so distinct CDR3 sequences; about 18% are singletons. Sequenced: naive CD8+ T cells from blood, with Jurkat cell RNA spiked in. Subset noted: FACS-sorted CD8+CD4-CCR7+CD45RA+ naive T cells. These receptors all stem from a human donor in good health. Some libraries in this study had Jurkat cell RNA spiked in.

The rearrangement links TRBV13 to TRBJ2-1; tentatively, D is TRBD2 (6 bases). Germline lookup yields CDR1 PRHDT and CDR2 FYEKMQ (reference sequence). V lost 5 bases to trimming and J lost 4 bases, with 15 bases between them. There are 15 residues in the CDR3. The CDR3 DNA reads TGTGCCAGCAGCGAGGGACTGGCGCCTTACAATGAGCAGTTCTTC. Protein sequence: CASSEGLAPYNEQFF.

This clonotype was seen only a few times. This sequence joins TRBV15 and TRBJ1-6; 9 nucleotides align to TRBD1. Germline V gene sequence: CDR1 LNHNV, CDR2 YYDKDF (reference sequence). The CDR3 consists of 17 residues. After removal of 7 bases from V and 7 bases from J, the junction contained 14 bases not matched to a gene. The CDR3, as DNA: TGTGCCACCACGGCCAACACAGGGGGCCTTGTGAATTCACCCCTCCACTTT. Translated: CATTANTGGLVNSPLHF.

This clonotype was seen a few times. The rearrangement links TRBV4-1 to TRBJ2-7, with a possible D match to TRBD1 (6 bases). This CDR3 has 15 amino acids. The germline V and J ends were trimmed by 1 base and 3 bases, with 13 bases remaining between them. Looked up from germline, CDR1 is MGHRA and CDR2 is YSYEKL. CDR3 loop: CASSQVNRVVYEQYF. In DNA, the CDR3 is TGCGCCAGCAGCCAAGTAAACAGGGTGGTCTACGAGCAGTACTTC.

This clonotype was seen ten or more times. This sequence joins TRBV5-4 and TRBJ1-1; D is undetermined. This CDR3 contains 13 residues. V lost 1 base, J lost 3 bases, and 7 bases lay in between. In germline, CDR1 is SGHNT, CDR2 YYREEE (reference sequence). In DNA, the CDR3 is TGTGCCAGCAGCTTGAGGCCGGACACTGAAGCTTTCTTT. The encoded protein is CASSLRPDTEAFF. Variable domain in full (rest from reference TRBV5-4 and TRBJ1-1): ETGVTQSPTHLIKTRGQQVTLRCSSQSGHNTVSWYQQALGQGPQFIFQYYREEENGRGNFPPRFSGLQFPNYSSELNVNALELDDSALYLCASSLRPDTEAFFGQGTRLTVV.

J is TRBJ2-3 and V is TRBV10-1; 14 nucleotides line up with TRBD2. Looked up from germline, CDR1 is WNHNN and CDR2 is SYGVQD (reference sequence). J was trimmed by 2 bases and V by 5 bases; bases with no gene match: 3. The length of the CDR3 is 16 residues. Written as DNA, the CDR3 is TGCGCCAGCAGTTTGACTAGCGGGAGGGTCACAGATACGCAGTATTTT. Amino acid sequence: CASSLTSGRVTDTQYF.

This clonotype qualifies as medium-sized. The junction shows a germline mismatch at one end, possibly a read error. The J gene is TRBJ2-1, the V gene TRBV23-1, with 10 bases identical to TRBD1. TRBV23-1 is an open reading frame, and its role is uncertain. The CDR3 has 13 amino acids. CDR3 DNA sequence: TGCGCCAGCAGTCACCCCGAGGACAGGGGGAGTCGCTTC. Translating gives CASSHPEDRGSRF.

By sample fraction, this clonotype is medium-sized. The chain recombines TRBV10-2 with TRBJ2-3; 8 bases agree with TRBD2. The CDR3 has 14 residues. CDR1 and CDR2 (germline): WSHSY, SAAADI. The J segment lost 3 bases and the V segment lost 8 bases, leaving 7 bases of the junction unmatched. The CDR3 is CASAGLEETDTQYF. CDR3 DNA sequence: TGCGCCAGCGCGGGACTAGAGGAAACAGATACGCAGTATTTT.

By share, this clonotype counts as medium-sized. The V and J genes are TRBV13 and TRBJ2-7, with D possibly being TRBD1 or TRBD2 (5 bases each). V was trimmed by 4 bases and J by 1 base, leaving 11 bases between them. CDR1 is PRHDT, CDR2 FYEKMQ, per germline (reference sequence). CDR3 size: 14 residues. The CDR3, as DNA: TGTGCCAGCAGCTCGGGGCGGGTATCCTACGAGCAGTACTTC. This translates into CASSSGRVSYEQYF.

By sample share, this clonotype is medium-sized. As DNA, the CDR3 is TGTGCCTGGAGTAGCGGCGACAATGAGCAGTTCTTC. As protein: CAWSSGDNEQFF. This sequence joins TRBV30 and TRBJ2-1; tentatively, D is TRBD2 (5 bases). Germline assignment: CDR1 GTSNPN and CDR2 SVGIG (reference sequence). Trimming took 2 bases from V and 5 from J, leaving 7 bases between them. The CDR3 sequence is 12 residues long.

This clonotype was found many times. The V and J genes are TRBV28 and TRBJ2-3; D possibly uses TRBD1 or TRBD2 (5 bases each). V was shortened by 6 bases and J by 9 bases, with 16 bases between the two germline ends. Per the germline V gene, CDR1 is MDHEN and CDR2 is SYDVKM. The CDR3 is 13 amino acids. CDR3 DNA: TGTGCCAGCAGCCGGGACGTACAATCGACGCAGTATTTT. Protein sequence: CASSRDVQSTQYF.

Within the sample, this clonotype is medium-sized. The chain carries TRBV4-1 and TRBJ2-7, with unresolved D. CDR1 and CDR2 from the germline V gene are MGHRA and YSYEKL. Trimming took off 0 bases at V and 1 base at J, with 7 bases between the two ends. The CDR3 runs 14 residues. CDR3 loop: CASSQDQISYEQYF. The CDR3 region has the DNA TGCGCCAGCAGCCAAGATCAGATTTCCTACGAGCAGTACTTC.

In its sample, this clonotype is medium-sized. V is TRBV29-1 and J is TRBJ2-2; D may be TRBD2 (6 bases). Trimming took 3 bases from V and 4 from J, leaving 9 bases between them. The length of the CDR3 is 13 residues. In germline, CDR1 is SQVTM, CDR2 ANQGSEA. CDR3: CSVDAGRTGELFF. DNA for the CDR3: TGCAGCGTTGATGCGGGGCGCACCGGGGAGCTGTTTTTT.

Sample share makes this clonotype medium-sized. The chain carries TRBV20-1 and TRBJ2-7, with a tentative D call TRBD1 (5 bases). Looked up from germline, CDR1 is DFQATT and CDR2 is SNEGSKA (reference sequence). The CDR3 is made up of 17 amino acids. Trimming removed 0 bases at V and 3 bases at J, with 21 bases between. The CDR3 nucleotides read TGCAGTGCTAGAGATTCTCTAGGCGCAGGGTTGGGCTACGAGCAGTACTTC. This codes for CSARDSLGAGLGYEQYF.

This clonotype was recorded many times. The DNA of the CDR3 is TGTGCCAGCAGCGCAGGGGACAGGCGAAACACCATATATTTT. Its protein product is CASSAGDRRNTIYF. J is TRBJ1-3 and V is TRBV11-2, with 8 bases identical to TRBD1. The CDR3 has 14 residues. V lost 5 bases, J lost 5 bases, and 5 bases stayed unmatched. Germline CDR1 is SGHAT and CDR2 is FQNNGV.

This clonotype is classed as medium-sized. The rearrangement joins TRBV20-1 to TRBJ2-3, with D unresolved. The CDR3 has 15 residues. The V end was cut by 5 bases, the J end by 0 bases, with 15 bases between. Germline loops: CDR1 DFQATT, CDR2 SNEGSKA (reference sequence). The CDR3 protein is CSARHRAFSTDTQYF. CDR3 bases: TGCAGTGCTCGACACCGGGCTTTTAGCACAGATACGCAGTATTTT.

This clonotype is medium-sized. The chain employs TRBV28 and TRBJ2-3; TRBD2 aligns across 14 bases. The V gene's germline CDR1 is MDHEN and CDR2 SYDVKM. This CDR3 has 17 residues. The junction had 5 bases not matched to a gene; V was cut back by 3 bases and J by 3 bases. The CDR3 DNA sequence: TGTGCCAGCAGTTTTCTGGGACTAGCGGGAGAAACAGATACGCAGTATTTT. Translation gives CASSFLGLAGETDTQYF. Filled out from reference TRBV28 and TRBJ2-3, the complete variable domain reads DVKVTQSSRYLVKRTGEKVFLECVQDMDHENMFWYRQDPGLGLRLIYFSYDVKMKEKGDIPEGYSVSREKKERFSLILESASTNQTSMYLCASSFLGLAGETDTQYFGPGTRLTVL.

This clonotype is medium-sized in the sample. The V gene is TRBV10-3, the J gene TRBJ2-5; no clear D gene. The germline V and J ends were trimmed by 4 bases and 5 bases, with 17 bases remaining between them. Germline CDR1 and CDR2: ENHRY and SYGVKD. The CDR3 covers 15 residues. The CDR3 region is CAISGKDRPSETQYF. CDR3 coding DNA: TGTGCCATCAGTGGGAAGGACCGACCCTCCGAGACCCAGTACTTC.

This clonotype has only a few counts. The chain employs TRBV30 and TRBJ2-1, with no clear D. Deletions cut 3 bases from V and 8 bases from J, with 20 bases between. Germline V gene sequence: CDR1 GTSNPN, CDR2 SVGIG (reference sequence). This CDR3 is 15 amino acids long. In DNA form, the CDR3 reads TGTGCCTGGAGCGGGTGGCTCGCGAATTACGATGAGCAGTTCTTC. Amino acids: CAWSGWLANYDEQFF.

In its sample, this clonotype was seen many times. This rearrangement joins TRBV3-1 to TRBJ1-2; TRBD1 might be the D (5 bases). The length of the CDR3 is 19 residues. With 4 bases removed from V and 5 bases from J, the gap between germline ends came to 29 bases. CDR1 is LGHDT, CDR2 YNNKEL, per germline (reference sequence). In nucleotides, the CDR3 is TGTGCCAGCAGCCCGATGTTACGACTGGACGGACAACAAGGATATGGCTACACCTTC. Protein product: CASSPMLRLDGQQGYGYTF. The full variable domain, in which reference TRBV3-1 and TRBJ1-2 provide the parts outside the CDR3, is DTAVSQTPKYLVTQMGNDKSIKCEQNLGHDTMYWYKQDSKKFLKIMFSYNNKELIINETVPNRFSPKSPDKAHLNLHINSLELGDSAVYFCASSPMLRLDGQQGYGYTFGSGTRLTVV.

This clonotype was picked up a small number of times. A read error is possible here, since a much larger clone lies one base away. The chain combines TRBV4-1 with TRBJ2-6; D perhaps matches TRBD1 (6 bases). The CDR3 sequence is 15 residues long. Germline loops: CDR1 MGHRA, CDR2 YSYEKL. CDR3 sequence reads: CAGSPTGPGANVLTF. CDR3 in DNA: TGCGCCGGCAGCCCGACAGGCCCTGGGGCCAACGTCCTGACTTTC.

This clonotype was detected many times. The chain couples TRBV5-6 to TRBJ1-6; the match to TRBD1 covers 9 bases. This CDR3 has 16 residues. The germline V gene encodes CDR1 SGHDT and CDR2 YYEEEE. J gave up 9 bases and V 2 bases, and 9 bases lay outside the gene matches. The CDR3 loop is CASSFDSGQGFSPLHF. Written as DNA, the CDR3 is TGTGCCAGCAGCTTTGACTCGGGACAGGGTTTTTCACCCCTCCACTTT.

This clonotype was counted many times. This chain uses TRBV5-6 with TRBJ1-6; a weak D match, TRBD1 (6 bases). Per germline, CDR1 SGHDT and CDR2 YYEEEE. V gave up 5 bases and J gave up 2 bases, with 17 bases separating them. The CDR3 spans 17 residues. The CDR3 region has the DNA TGTGCCAGCAGAATGACAAGGGGGGGACCCTATAATTCACCCCTCCACTTT. It specifies CASRMTRGGPYNSPLHF. The complete variable domain, with remaining parts taken from reference TRBV5-6 and TRBJ1-6, reads DAGVTQSPTHLIKTRGQQVTLRCSPKSGHDTVSWYQQALGQGPQFIFQYYEEEERQRGNFPDRFSGHQFPNYSSELNVNALLLGDSALYLCASRMTRGGPYNSPLHFGNGTRLTVT.

By share, this clonotype counts as medium-sized. V and J are TRBV20-1 and TRBJ2-4; TRBD2 aligns across 11 bases. V lost 3 bases and J lost 0; bases outside the gene matches: 13. The CDR3 totals 19 residues. Germline-derived CDR1 and CDR2 are DFQATT and SNEGSKA (reference sequence). The CDR3 DNA follows: TGCAGTGCTAGTTTCGGGACTAGCGGTCCCGCTCTAGCCAAAAACATTCAGTACTTC. The encoded protein is CSASFGTSGPALAKNIQYF.

This clonotype is classed as medium-sized. The chain employs TRBV20-1 and TRBJ2-7, with 8 bases identical to TRBD1. The CDR3 length is 13 residues. Germline CDR1 DFQATT, CDR2 SNEGSKA (reference sequence). J lost 7 bases, V lost 0 bases, and 5 bases had no gene match. The CDR3 here is CSARETGEWEQYF. CDR3 in DNA: TGCAGTGCTAGAGAGACAGGGGAGTGGGAGCAGTACTTC.

This clonotype was observed many times. The V call is TRBV3-1, the J call TRBJ2-4; TRBD2 agrees at 7 bases. The CDR3 is 17 residues long. The germline gives CDR1 LGHDT, CDR2 YNNKEL (reference sequence). J gave up 0 bases and V 0 bases, and 5 bases lay outside the gene matches. The CDR3, as DNA: TGTGCCAGCAGCCAAGACGTTAGCGGGTCAGCCAAAAACATTCAGTACTTC. Amino acids: CASSQDVSGSAKNIQYF.

The rearrangement uses TRBV7-9 and TRBJ2-7; D remains ambiguous. The germline CDR1 and CDR2 sequences are SEHNR and FQNEAQ (reference sequence). The V end was cut by 5 bases, the J end by 2 bases, with 10 bases between. The CDR3 sequence is 13 residues long. CDR3 protein: CASSLRAAYEQYF. The DNA of the CDR3 is TGTGCCAGCAGCCTCCGTGCCGCCTACGAGCAGTACTTC.

In its sample, this clonotype was seen many times. This chain uses TRBV6-6 with TRBJ2-2, with D perhaps TRBD2 (6 bases). Germline assignment: CDR1 MNHNY and CDR2 SVGAGI (reference sequence). V gave up 7 bases and J gave up 8 bases, with 11 bases separating them. The length of the CDR3 is 12 residues. Here the CDR3 reads CASMGAGGELFF. CDR3 DNA: TGTGCCAGCATGGGCGCGGGGGGGGAGCTGTTTTTT.